One T cell receptor (beta chain) is described in this entry. Its target antigen remains unknown. No much larger clonotype is one base removed from it; base qualities were not supplied. TCRbeta CDR3 regions were amplified from genomic DNA using the immunoSEQ Assay, a bias-controlled multiplex PCR. As for how the authors treated the data: Within the assay, amplification of reference gene primers was used to estimate how many nucleated cells each sample contained. To quantify the absolute abundance of each unique TCRbeta CDR3 rearrangement, sequence reads were collapsed and filtered. For each sample, productive Simpson clonality was calculated as the square root of Simpson's diversity index across productive rearrangements. TCRdb limited this immuneACCESS table to in-frame rearrangements with V and J called. A share of clones is missing; checked studies link under half to unresolved V genes, and the rest is unexplained. V, J and clone size derive from that table, while D and trimming were established from the DNA sequence. This sample lists 200,000 to 250,000 clones; approximately 85% were detected once. The ten biggest clones cover about 2.5% of the sample.

The cysteine opens and the phenylalanine closes a CDR3 of 16 amino acids. Just the 48-base CDR3 DNA is kept, in frame starting at base 1. CDR1 and CDR2 (SGHTA, FQGTGA) derive from the germline V gene. Trimming costs V 5 bases and J 6 bases, and their ends lie 21 bases apart. At one collaborating source in Seattle, patients were enrolled during active infection and were followed longitudinally through the course of disease. Each collaborating institution followed its own protocols to collect whole blood in K2EDTA tubes. For TCRbeta analysis, collaborators shipped samples in one of three forms: frozen whole blood, isolated PBMCs, or DNA extracted from either of those sample types. This record belongs to a study of blood T cell repertoires in COVID-19 (dated by TCRdb to about 2020). The study in broad terms: Collaborator samples came from the United States, Italy and Spain and covered acute and convalescent phases of COVID-19. Where available, HLA class I and class II types were taken from metadata supplied by the sample provider and were not determined by assay-based typing. The dataset comprised deeply sampled blood TCRbeta repertoires from subjects exposed to, actively infected with, or recovered from COVID-19. The sample metadata nearly always contained a de-identified subject ID, COVID-19 status, age in years and sex. Samples were obtained from the ongoing ImmuneRACE study (first 160 participants) and from over 1,000 subjects provided by 6 global collaborators. The repertoires were released in a freely available public database meant as a resource for research on the immune response to SARS-CoV-2. The material from the prospective study consisted of cDNA or gDNA derived from T cells, B-cell-depleted T cells, or PBMCs. Broad study findings and their caveats: How much clinical and demographic metadata was included differed by source and by participant, and the metadata was provided uncurated.

The sequence derives from a woman in her seventies with COVID-19, enrolled during active disease. The material sequenced was peripheral blood. The chain uses TRBV7-3 and TRBJ2-3, with TRBD1 perhaps the D gene, on 6 matching bases. The CDR3 protein is CASSRRTELATDTQYF. The DNA reads TGTGCCAGCAGCCGACGGACAGAGCTGGCAACGGATACGCAGTATTTT. With all but the CDR3 taken from the reference TRBV7-3 and TRBJ2-3 genes, the full variable domain is: GAGVSQTPSNKVTEKGKYVELRCDPISGHTALYWYRQSLGQGPEFLIYFQGTGAADDSGLPNDRFFAVRPEGSVSTLKIQRTERGDSAVYLCASSRRTELATDTQYFGPGTRLTVL.